The clone carrying this T cell receptor beta chain has a handful of counts. The target antigen is unknown. This specimen belongs to a study of beta chain features in type 1 diabetes. General study points: Fewer insertions but more deletions were seen at VDJ junctions in type 1 diabetes patients.

The CDR3 is 16 amino acids. CDR1 is SGHTA and CDR2 is FQGNSA in the germline V gene. V was clipped by 5 bases and J by 4 bases; unmatched bases: 5. Purity exceeding 95% was reached by all sorted populations. The investigators reverse transcribed all of the isolated RNA, so they sequenced expressed TCRB transcripts. Here immunoSEQ multiplex PCR was the method, and the copy in TCRdb shows in-frame clones only, minus some. Among 900,000 or so clones, roughly a sixth were seen once, and the ten largest hold about 0.02%. The chain employs TRBV7-2 and TRBJ2-6; 10 nucleotides line up with TRBD2. The sample taken for sequencing was naive CD4+ T cells from blood. The receptor was isolated from a woman between 18 and 29 years old in good health. The CDR3 region is CASSTSGGAGANVLTF. The CDR3, as DNA: TGTGCCAGCAGCACAAGCGGGGGGGCCGGGGCCAACGTCCTGACTTTC.